The 26 T cell receptor beta chains given below trace back to one sample, sequenced in a study of T cell changes during pregnancy in multiple sclerosis. Clones were sequenced by immunoSEQ multiplex PCR, and TCRdb holds only the in-frame ones, with some missing. The data contain fewer than 140,000 clones, around 90% of them singletons. Sequencing was performed on peripheral blood, taken after pregnancy. These TCRs come from a female donor with multiple sclerosis, enrolled in a pregnancy study.

The chain recombines TRBV6-4 with TRBJ1-4; D is perhaps TRBD1 (6 bases). Germline V gene data show CDR1 as MRHNA and CDR2 as SNTAGT. Trimming removed 8 bases at V and 4 bases at J, with 14 bases between. This CDR3 contains 14 residues. The CDR3 reads CASPPGHGNEKLFF. Here the CDR3 DNA reads TGTGCCAGCCCCCCGGGACACGGTAATGAAAAACTGTTTTTT.

This sequence joins TRBV5-1 and TRBJ2-1, with TRBD2 matching 10 bases. Per the germline V gene, CDR1 is SGHRS and CDR2 is YFSETQ. The ends lost 5 bases at V and 5 bases at J; junction bases unmatched: 10. The CDR3 consists of 16 residues. CDR3 sequence: CASRPELAGLNNEQFF. The DNA of the CDR3 is TGCGCCAGCAGACCGGAACTAGCGGGGCTAAACAATGAGCAGTTCTTC.

The CDR3 spells CAISPGGKETQYF. CDR3 in DNA: TGTGCCATTTCGCCGGGGGGTAAAGAGACCCAGTACTTC. The V gene is TRBV6-1, the J gene TRBJ2-5; 7 bases line up with TRBD2. J was trimmed by 3 bases and V by 10 bases; bases with no gene match: 8. Germline-derived CDR1 and CDR2 are MNHNS and SASEGT. This CDR3 has 13 amino acids.

The V and J genes are TRBV5-5 and TRBJ2-7; D perhaps matches TRBD2 (6 bases). V was pared by 4 bases and J by 3 bases, with 17 bases between. In germline, CDR1 is SGHKS, CDR2 YYEKEE (reference sequence). The CDR3 extends over 15 amino acids. CDR3 DNA: TGTGCCAGCAGCCACCCGGGGGAATGGGTCTACGAGCAGTACTTC. Amino acids: CASSHPGEWVYEQYF.

The CDR3 loop reads CASSLWQFGQGLDIQYF. Written as DNA, the CDR3 is TGTGCCAGCAGCTTATGGCAGTTCGGACAGGGGCTGGACATTCAGTACTTC. This rearrangement joins TRBV7-3 to TRBJ2-4, with TRBD1 matching 9 bases. V was pared by 2 bases and J by 8 bases, with 13 bases of the junction left unmatched. This CDR3 has 17 residues. Germline V lookup: CDR1 SGHTA, CDR2 FQGTGA. The full variable domain, rest sourced from reference TRBV7-3 and TRBJ2-4, is GAGVSQTPSNKVTEKGKYVELRCDPISGHTALYWYRQSLGQGPEFLIYFQGTGAADDSGLPNDRFFAVRPEGSVSTLKIQRTERGDSAVYLCASSLWQFGQGLDIQYFGAGTRLSVL.

The sample holds a few counts of this clone. The rearrangement joins TRBV30 to TRBJ1-4; the match to TRBD1 covers 8 bases. V was clipped by 5 bases and J by 8 bases; unmatched bases: 7. Germline CDR1 and CDR2: GTSNPN and SVGIG (reference sequence). The CDR3 runs 13 residues. The CDR3 loop reads CAWSGGLWEKLFF. The CDR3 coding sequence is TGTGCCTGGTCAGGGGGCTTGTGGGAAAAACTGTTTTTT.

This clone was picked up one time. The V gene is TRBV6-4, the J gene TRBJ2-7, with D possibly being TRBD2 (6 bases). Per germline, CDR1 MRHNA and CDR2 SNTAGT. The V end was cut by 7 bases, the J end by 3 bases, with 22 bases between. CDR3 size: 16 residues. The CDR3, as DNA: TGTGCCAGCAAGTCCGAAGAGGGGCGGGGTAGCTACGAGCAGTACTTC. Its protein product is CASKSEEGRGSYEQYF.

The V call is TRBV1, the J call TRBJ1-1. TRBV1 constitutes a pseudogene. The CDR3 has 12 amino acids. Written as DNA, the CDR3 is TGCACCAGCAGCCAAGATCTACCGAAAGCTTTCTTT. It specifies CTSSQDLPKAFF.

Worth noting for this clone: Relative to the germline gene, one junction end is altered; a read error may explain this. This chain links TRBV7-7 with TRBJ2-1, with D possibly TRBD2 on 5 matching bases. The CDR3 extends over 15 amino acids. CDR1 is SSHAT, CDR2 FNYEAQ, per germline (reference sequence). CDR3 protein: CAISLDAGYHNEQFF. CDR3 DNA sequence: TGTGCCATCAGCTTAGATGCGGGTTACCACAATGAGCAGTTCTTC. Complete variable domain (other parts from reference TRBV7-7 and TRBJ2-1): GAGVSQSPRYKVTKRGQDVTLRCDPISSHATLYWYQQALGQGPEFLTYFNYEAQPDKSGLPSDRFSAERPEGSISTLTIQRTEQRDSAMYRCAISLDAGYHNEQFFGPGTRLTVL.

The chain couples TRBV7-3 to TRBJ2-1; TRBD2 matches at 12 bases. V was pared by 4 bases and J by 8 bases, with 3 bases of the junction left unmatched. This CDR3 is built from 14 residues. The V gene's germline CDR1 is SGHTA and CDR2 FQGTGA. Written as DNA, the CDR3 is TGTGCCAGCAGCTACCTAGCGGGGGGGGATGAGCAGTTCTTC. Its translation: CASSYLAGGDEQFF.

The chain is built from TRBV30 and TRBJ2-5; D is perhaps TRBD1 (7 bases). This CDR3 region has 16 residues. V lost 2 bases to trimming and J lost 1 base, with 17 bases between them. The germline V gene encodes CDR1 GTSNPN and CDR2 SVGIG (reference sequence). The DNA of the CDR3 is TGTGCCTGGAGTCCGGGGAGGACAGGACTCCAAGAGACCCAGTACTTC. Amino acid sequence: CAWSPGRTGLQETQYF.

V gene TRBV5-6 combines with J gene TRBJ2-3, with TRBD2 identical over 10 bases. J was trimmed by 5 bases and V by 1 base; bases with no gene match: 4. Germline CDR1 SGHDT, CDR2 YYEEEE. The CDR3 consists of 15 residues. In DNA, the CDR3 is TGTGCCAGCAGCTTGTTTACTAGCGGGGTAGATACGCAGTATTTT. This sequence encodes CASSLFTSGVDTQYF.

This sequence joins TRBV14 and TRBJ1-2; D is possibly TRBD1 (6 bases). CDR1 is SGHDN and CDR2 is FVKESK in the germline V gene. Deletions cut 2 bases from V and 7 bases from J, with 14 bases between. The CDR3 spans 14 residues. The DNA of the CDR3 is TGTGCCAGCAGCCAAAACAGGGACCACGGTGGCTACACCTTC. Translating it yields CASSQNRDHGGYTF.

In this sample, this clone turned up once. This rearrangement joins TRBV20-1 to TRBJ1-2; D not resolved. CDR3 length equals 11 residues. Germline V gives CDR1 DFQATT, CDR2 SNEGSKA (reference sequence). V lost 4 bases, J lost 8 bases, and 11 bases lay in between. The CDR3 DNA sequence: TGCAGTGCTATGCGGGCTCGCGGCTACACCTTC. Protein: CSAMRARGYTF.

The genes are TRBV6-5 and TRBJ1-2; 11 nucleotides line up with TRBD1. Losses at the gene ends were 2 bases for V and 8 bases for J; bases not matched to a gene: 4. Per the germline V gene, CDR1 is MNHEY and CDR2 is SVGAGI. The CDR3 has 14 amino acids. CDR3 nucleotide sequence: TGTGCCAGCAGTTACCGGACAGGGGGCGGCGGCTACACCTTC. Amino acid sequence: CASSYRTGGGGYTF.

CDR3 coding DNA: TGTGCCAGCAGCCTTTTGGGACAGATCCAAGAGACCCAGTACTTC. It codes for CASSLLGQIQETQYF. J is TRBJ2-5 and V is TRBV14; the match to TRBD1 covers 7 bases. With V trimmed by 4 bases and J by 1 base, 6 bases remained unmatched. Per germline, CDR1 SGHDN and CDR2 FVKESK. The CDR3 consists of 15 residues.

The rearrangement uses TRBV10-3 and TRBJ1-3; 7 bases map to TRBD1. CDR1 is ENHRY and CDR2 is SYGVKD in the germline V gene. The CDR3 covers 16 residues. The V gene end was trimmed by 6 bases and the J gene end by 0 bases; junction bases not matched to a gene: 8. CDR3 sequence: CAIRTGTASSGNTIYF. In DNA form, the CDR3 reads TGTGCCATCAGAACCGGGACAGCGAGCTCTGGAAACACCATATATTTT.

The sample holds one count of this clone. The rearrangement links TRBV7-9 to TRBJ2-7, with 11 bases matching TRBD2. Germline V gene lookup returns CDR1 SEHNR and CDR2 FQNEAQ (reference sequence). The V and J ends lost 4 bases and 6 bases, in that order; junction bases with no gene match: 11. The CDR3 runs 16 residues. CDR3 in DNA: TGTGCCAGCAGCTCCCACACCGGGACTAGCGGATTCGAGCAGTACTTC. Its translation: CASSSHTGTSGFEQYF.

The rearrangement joins TRBV7-2 to TRBJ1-5; D unclear. The CDR3 runs to 16 residues. The germline CDR1 and CDR2 sequences are SGHTA and FQGNSA. Trimming stripped 0 bases from V and 0 bases from J, with 9 bases between. The CDR3 reads CASSLAPGYSNQPQHF. The DNA of the CDR3 is TGTGCCAGCAGCTTAGCTCCAGGTTATAGCAATCAGCCCCAGCATTTT. The variable domain in full, with the rest retrieved from reference TRBV7-2 and TRBJ1-5, is GAGVSQSPSNKVTEKGKDVELRCDPISGHTALYWYRQSLGQGLEFLIYFQGNSAPDKSGLPSDRFSAERTGGSVSTLTIQRTQQEDSAVYLCASSLAPGYSNQPQHFGDGTRLSIL.

The chain is built from TRBV4-1 and TRBJ2-7, with 9 bases lining up with TRBD1. This CDR3 has 16 amino acids. The V and J ends lost 0 bases and 7 bases, in that order; junction bases with no gene match: 10. CDR1 MGHRA and CDR2 YSYEKL come from the germline V gene. CDR3 in DNA: TGCGCCAGCAGCCAAGAACAAGGACAGGGGTCAGGGGAGCAGTACTTC. Its protein product is CASSQEQGQGSGEQYF.

This clone showed up just once. The CDR3 reads CASSFYATNEKLFF. CDR3 nucleotide sequence: TGTGCCAGCAGCTTTTATGCAACTAATGAAAAACTGTTTTTT. This chain links TRBV5-5 with TRBJ1-4; D is unresolved. Germline CDR1 and CDR2: SGHKS and YYEKEE (reference sequence). V lost 2 bases and J 0 bases, leaving 5 bases between the germline ends. This CDR3 contains 14 residues.

The chain is built from TRBV7-9 and TRBJ2-1; TRBD1 matches 7 bases. Germline loops: CDR1 SEHNR, CDR2 FQNEAQ (reference sequence). The length of the CDR3 is 15 residues. The V segment lost 4 bases and the J segment 5 bases; nucleotides outside the gene matches: 8. The CDR3 bases are TGTGCCAGCAGCTCCCCGGACAGGAGGAACAATGAGCAGTTCTTC. Amino acids: CASSSPDRRNNEQFF.

The chain couples TRBV30 to TRBJ2-2, with 7 bases that match TRBD2. CDR3 size: 15 residues. Per the germline V gene, CDR1 is GTSNPN and CDR2 is SVGIG (reference sequence). V shed 1 base and J 5 bases; nucleotides not matched to a gene: 7. CDR3 DNA sequence: TGTGCCTGGAGTGAGTTGGCGGGAGCTACCGGGGAGCTGTTTTTT. This gives the protein CAWSELAGATGELFF.

The CDR3 DNA sequence: TGCAGCGGCGTACTGACAGGGGGCAGCATTCAGTACTTC. Translation: CSGVLTGGSIQYF. The chain joins TRBV29-1 to TRBJ2-4; 10 bases match TRBD1. CDR1 is SQVTM and CDR2 is ANQGSEA in the germline V gene. Trimming removed 7 bases from V and 9 bases from J; junction bases left unmatched: 9. The CDR3 length is 13 residues.

The chain combines TRBV9 with TRBJ1-1; D unresolved. The CDR3 runs to 13 residues. V shed 0 bases and J shed 5 bases, with 8 bases lying between them. Germline lookup yields CDR1 SGDLS and CDR2 YYNGEE. CDR3 DNA: TGTGCCAGCAGCGTAGGAGGTTTGACTGAAGCTTTCTTT. Protein: CASSVGGLTEAFF.

The V and J genes are TRBV2 and TRBJ1-1; D is uncertain. The germline V gene encodes CDR1 SNHLY and CDR2 FYNNEI. There are 12 residues in the CDR3. V lost 2 bases to trimming and J lost 7 bases, with 8 bases between them. The CDR3: CASSEFGSEAFF. The CDR3 nucleotides are TGTGCCAGCAGTGAATTTGGCAGTGAAGCTTTCTTT.